This TCR beta chain was documented in a study of early T cells in non-severe SARS-CoV-2 infection (dated by TCRdb to about 2021). Regarding the complete study: Bulk RNA from unsorted whole blood was used for TCR sequencing, so alpha and beta chains could not be paired. Broader findings and caveats from the paper: Matching against VDJdb was skewed toward anti-spike CD8 responses, likely underestimated virus-specific expansions, and missed private and CD4 specificities.

A case-control design nested within a healthcare worker cohort in London, UK, was used, with weekly nasopharyngeal swab PCR tests and blood sampling performed. Healthcare workers were recruited during the week of the UK lockdown, between 23 and 31 March 2020, and followed weekly for up to about 15 weeks. This clonotype has more than one count but fewer than ten. Its antigen is unknown. Nothing much larger sits one base from this clone, and base qualities are not available. The V end gives up 0 bases and the J end 4 bases, leaving 4 bases in the junction not matched to a gene. CDR1 MNHNY and CDR2 SVGAGI were looked up in the germline V gene (reference sequence). CDR3 length: 16 amino acids, cysteine to phenylalanine. Just CDR3 DNA is preserved here, 48 bases in frame from base 1. Library creation used 5' RACE. Data came from a NextSeq 500. To correct for sequencing error and PCR bias, the TCR library protocol tagged individual cDNA molecules with unique molecular identifiers. Both TCR alpha and beta chains were sequenced, and tight co-correlation was observed between alpha and beta sequence abundances in each sample. The authors processed their data as follows. Decombinator V4 was used to annotate TCR sequences for V gene, J gene and CDR3. TCRs were defined as expanded if a significant change between any two time points was detected under a Poisson model with p below 0.0001. Abundances of TCRs were expressed as counts per million after normalisation to the total number of TCRs sequenced in each sample. TRAV1-2 paired with TRAJ12, TRAJ20 or TRAJ33 defined MAIT TCRs, while TRAV10 paired with TRAJ18 defined iNKT TCRs. VDJdb, accessed on 1 November 2021, was searched for TCRs annotated for CMV, EBV and SARS-CoV-2, and TCRs annotated for more than one antigen were excluded. TCRdb trimmed the raw reads at Q25, called clones with MiXCR and kept productive beta chains. Entries that share a CDR3 protein sequence are merged under the most common genes and DNA. Here the V and J calls rest on TCRdb's processing, not on the authors' analysis. The table for this sample lists roughly 40,000 distinct CDR3 sequences; around 6.9% of them were counted only once. The top ten clones comprise approximately 5% of the sample.

The receptor was derived from an adult who was a healthcare worker with PCR-confirmed SARS-CoV-2 infection or an uninfected control (not recorded which). In this chain, TRBV6-6 is recombined with TRBJ1-5; 9 of the junction bases match TRBD1. Sequencing used whole blood. The DNA is TGTGCCAGCAGTTACTCGACAGGGGGTGCGAATCAGCCCCAGCATTTT. Its amino acids are CASSYSTGGANQPQHF.